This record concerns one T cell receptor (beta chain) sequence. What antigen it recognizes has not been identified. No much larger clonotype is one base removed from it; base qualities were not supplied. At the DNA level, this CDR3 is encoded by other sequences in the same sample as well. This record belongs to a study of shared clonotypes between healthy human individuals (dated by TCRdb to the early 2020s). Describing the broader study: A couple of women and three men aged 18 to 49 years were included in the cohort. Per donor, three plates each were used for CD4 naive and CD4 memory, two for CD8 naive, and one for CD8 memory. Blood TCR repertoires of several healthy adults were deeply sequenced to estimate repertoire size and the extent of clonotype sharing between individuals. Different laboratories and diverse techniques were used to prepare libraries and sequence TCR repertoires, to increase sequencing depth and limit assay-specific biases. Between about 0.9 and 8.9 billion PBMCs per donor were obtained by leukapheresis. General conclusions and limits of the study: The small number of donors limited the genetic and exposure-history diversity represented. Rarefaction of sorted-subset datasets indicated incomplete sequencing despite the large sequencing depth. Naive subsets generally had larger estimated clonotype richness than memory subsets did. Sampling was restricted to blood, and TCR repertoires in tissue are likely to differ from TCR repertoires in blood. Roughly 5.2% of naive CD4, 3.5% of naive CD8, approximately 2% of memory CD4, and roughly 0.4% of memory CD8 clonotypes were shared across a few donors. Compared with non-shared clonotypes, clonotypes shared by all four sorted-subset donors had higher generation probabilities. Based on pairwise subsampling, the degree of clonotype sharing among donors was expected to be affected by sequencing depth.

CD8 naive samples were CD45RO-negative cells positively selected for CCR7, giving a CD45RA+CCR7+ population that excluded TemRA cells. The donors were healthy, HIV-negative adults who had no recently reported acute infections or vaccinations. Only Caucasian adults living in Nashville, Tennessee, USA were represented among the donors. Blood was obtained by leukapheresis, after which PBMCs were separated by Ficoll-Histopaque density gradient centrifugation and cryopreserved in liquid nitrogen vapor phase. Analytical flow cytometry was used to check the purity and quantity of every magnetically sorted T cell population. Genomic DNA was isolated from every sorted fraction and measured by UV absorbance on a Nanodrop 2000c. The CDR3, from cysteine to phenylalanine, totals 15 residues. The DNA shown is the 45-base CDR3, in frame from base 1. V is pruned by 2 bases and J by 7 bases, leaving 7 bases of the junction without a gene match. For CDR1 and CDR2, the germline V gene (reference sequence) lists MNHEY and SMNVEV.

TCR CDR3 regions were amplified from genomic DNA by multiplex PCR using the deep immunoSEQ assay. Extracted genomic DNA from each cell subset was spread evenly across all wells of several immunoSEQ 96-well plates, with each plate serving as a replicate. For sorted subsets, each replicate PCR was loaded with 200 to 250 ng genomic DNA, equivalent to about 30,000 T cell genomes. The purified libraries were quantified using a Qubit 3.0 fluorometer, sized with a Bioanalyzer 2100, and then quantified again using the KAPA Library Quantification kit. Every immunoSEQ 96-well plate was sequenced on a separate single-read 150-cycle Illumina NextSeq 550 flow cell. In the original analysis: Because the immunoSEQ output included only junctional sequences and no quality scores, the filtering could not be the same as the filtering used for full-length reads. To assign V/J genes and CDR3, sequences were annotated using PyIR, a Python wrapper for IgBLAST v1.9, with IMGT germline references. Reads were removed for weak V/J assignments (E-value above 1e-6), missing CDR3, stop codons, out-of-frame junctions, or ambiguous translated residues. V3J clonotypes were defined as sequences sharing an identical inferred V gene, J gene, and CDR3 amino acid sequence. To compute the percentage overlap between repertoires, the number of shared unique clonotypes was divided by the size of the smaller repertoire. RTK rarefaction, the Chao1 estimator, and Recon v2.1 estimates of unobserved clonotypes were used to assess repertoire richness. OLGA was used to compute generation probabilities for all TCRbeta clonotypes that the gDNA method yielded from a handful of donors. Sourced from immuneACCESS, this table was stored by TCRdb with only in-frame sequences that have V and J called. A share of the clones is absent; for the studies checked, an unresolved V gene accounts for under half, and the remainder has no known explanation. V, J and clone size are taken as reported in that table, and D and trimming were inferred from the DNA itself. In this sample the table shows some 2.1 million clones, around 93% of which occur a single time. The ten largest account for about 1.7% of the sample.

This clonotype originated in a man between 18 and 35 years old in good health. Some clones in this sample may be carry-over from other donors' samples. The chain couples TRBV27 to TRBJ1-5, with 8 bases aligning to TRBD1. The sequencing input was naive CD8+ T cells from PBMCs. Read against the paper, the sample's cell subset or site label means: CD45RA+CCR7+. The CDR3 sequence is CASSLGQGAGQPQHF. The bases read TGTGCCAGCAGTTTAGGGCAGGGGGCTGGACAGCCCCAGCATTTT.